This T cell receptor beta chain is from a study of shared clonotypes between healthy human individuals. Study outcomes and limitations: Sampling used blood alone; tissue repertoires probably differ.

Researchers divided each subset's genomic DNA evenly across several immunoSEQ plates. Assay used: immunoSEQ multiplex PCR; TCRdb lists only in-frame clones, some missing. The repertoire holds about 480,000 clones, roughly 79% seen once, with approximately 13% in the top ten. To note about this clone: The antigen remains undetermined.

Trimming removed 10 bases from V and 2 bases from J; junction bases left unmatched: 15. Germline assignment: CDR1 MDHEN and CDR2 SYDVKM. The CDR3 loop spans 16 amino acids. The source of this sequence is a woman between 40 and 50 years old in good health. Some clones in this sample may be carry-over from other donors' samples. Sequenced sample: PBMCs. The genes are TRBV28 and TRBJ2-3, with TRBD2 matching 7 bases. The CDR3 region is CAIHRGGGGNTDTQYF. The CDR3 bases are TGTGCCATCCATAGGGGCGGGGGAGGTAACACAGATACGCAGTATTTT.